This record concerns one T cell receptor (beta chain) sequence. Methods used by the authors: It was from reference gene primer amplification that nucleated cell counts were estimated. Sequencing was performed with immunoSEQ multiplex PCR; in TCRdb, only in-frame clones are kept and a portion is missing. V, J and clone size are taken as reported in that table, and D and trimming were inferred from the DNA itself. The repertoire holds about 250,000 clones, with approximately 89% as singletons. Researchers sorted participants into cohorts using their self-reported clinical history. CDR1 is MRHNA and CDR2 is SNTAGT in the germline V gene. The CDR3 covers 15 residues. V lost 5 bases to trimming and J lost 3 bases; unmatched junction nucleotides: 6. These data originate in a study of blood T cell repertoires in COVID-19. Study summary: The United States, Italy and Spain supplied acute and convalescent COVID-19 samples.

This sequence originates from a woman in her twenties or thirties with acute COVID-19. V and J are TRBV6-4 and TRBJ1-5; 8 bases align to TRBD1. Sequencing was carried out using PBMCs or T cells enriched from blood (not recorded which). The CDR3 here is CASSKQGGDNQPQHF. DNA of the CDR3: TGTGCCAGCAGTAAACAGGGGGGAGACAATCAGCCCCAGCATTTT.